This T cell receptor (beta chain) derives from a study of blood T cells in healthy people across ages. The CDR3 totals 15 residues. Trimming left V 3 bases short and J 0 bases short, with 11 bases between. Looked up from germline, CDR1 is SNHLY and CDR2 is FYNNEI. A second PCR of about 7 to 12 cycles used a sample-barcoded 5' primer and a J-beta primer mix. Using its own MiXCR run on the 5' RACE reads, TCRdb lists one record per CDR3 protein. The data hold 2 million or so distinct CDR3 sequences, with roughly 49% observed a single time. The table lists this clonotype with a few counts. Sequencing used blood. This chain uses TRBV2 with TRBJ2-5, with TRBD1 as a possible D gene (6 bases). This receptor was obtained from a woman aged 40 to 50 in good health. CDR3 amino acids: CASSDRGFDQETQYF. CDR3 coding DNA: TGTGCCAGCAGTGACAGGGGTTTCGACCAAGAGACCCAGTACTTC.